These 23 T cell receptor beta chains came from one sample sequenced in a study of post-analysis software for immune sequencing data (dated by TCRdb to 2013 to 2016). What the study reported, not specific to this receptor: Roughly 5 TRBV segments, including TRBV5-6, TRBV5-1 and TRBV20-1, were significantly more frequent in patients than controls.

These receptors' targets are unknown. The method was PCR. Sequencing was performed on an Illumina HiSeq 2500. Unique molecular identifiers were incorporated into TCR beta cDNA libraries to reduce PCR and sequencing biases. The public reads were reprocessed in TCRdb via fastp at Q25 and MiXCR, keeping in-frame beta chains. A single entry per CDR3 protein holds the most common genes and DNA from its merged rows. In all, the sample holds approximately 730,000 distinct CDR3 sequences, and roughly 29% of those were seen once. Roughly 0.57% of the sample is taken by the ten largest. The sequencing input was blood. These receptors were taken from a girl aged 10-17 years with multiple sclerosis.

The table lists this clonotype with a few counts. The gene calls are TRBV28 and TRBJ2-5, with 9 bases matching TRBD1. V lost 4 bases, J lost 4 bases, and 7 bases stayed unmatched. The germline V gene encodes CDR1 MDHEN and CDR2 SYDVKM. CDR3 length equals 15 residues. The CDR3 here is CASSSSGTGLETQYF. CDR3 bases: TGTGCCAGCAGTTCATCCGGGACAGGGCTAGAGACCCAGTACTTC.

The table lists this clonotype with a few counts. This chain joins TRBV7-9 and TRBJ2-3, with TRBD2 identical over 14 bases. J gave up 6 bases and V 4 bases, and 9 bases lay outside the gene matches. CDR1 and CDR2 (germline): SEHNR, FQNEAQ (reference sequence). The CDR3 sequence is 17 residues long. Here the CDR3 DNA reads TGTGCCAGCAGCTCCGAATCGACTAGCGGGGGGGAGGATACGCAGTATTTT. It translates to CASSSESTSGGEDTQYF.

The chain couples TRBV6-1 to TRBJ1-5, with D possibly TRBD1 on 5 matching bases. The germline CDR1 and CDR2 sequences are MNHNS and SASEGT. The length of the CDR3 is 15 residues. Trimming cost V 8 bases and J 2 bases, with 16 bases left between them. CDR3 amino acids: CASGGVGGGNQPQHF. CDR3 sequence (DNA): TGTGCCAGCGGGGGAGTGGGGGGTGGCAATCAGCCCCAGCATTTT.

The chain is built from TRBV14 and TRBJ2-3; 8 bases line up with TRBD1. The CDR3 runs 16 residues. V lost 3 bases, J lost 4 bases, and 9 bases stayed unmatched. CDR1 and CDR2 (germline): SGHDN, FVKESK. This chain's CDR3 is CASSHDDRGWADTQYF. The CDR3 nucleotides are TGTGCCAGCAGCCACGACGACAGGGGATGGGCAGATACGCAGTATTTT.

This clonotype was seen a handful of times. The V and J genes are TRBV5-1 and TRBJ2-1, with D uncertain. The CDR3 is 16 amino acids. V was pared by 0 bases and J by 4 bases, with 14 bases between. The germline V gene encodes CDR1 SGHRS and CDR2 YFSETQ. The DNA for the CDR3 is TGCGCCAGCAGCTTGGAAGAGTTTGGTGGATACAATGAGCAGTTCTTC. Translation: CASSLEEFGGYNEQFF.

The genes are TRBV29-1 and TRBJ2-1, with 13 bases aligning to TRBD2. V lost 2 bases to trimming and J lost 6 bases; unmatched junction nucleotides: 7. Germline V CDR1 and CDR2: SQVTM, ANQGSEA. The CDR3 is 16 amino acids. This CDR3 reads CSVEPGLAGEGNEQFF. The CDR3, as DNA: TGCAGCGTTGAACCCGGACTAGCGGGAGAAGGCAATGAGCAGTTCTTC.

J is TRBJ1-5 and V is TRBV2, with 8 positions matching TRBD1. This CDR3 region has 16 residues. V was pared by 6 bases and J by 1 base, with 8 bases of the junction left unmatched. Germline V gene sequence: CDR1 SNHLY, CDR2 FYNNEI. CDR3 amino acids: CASRGGTGLSNQPQHF. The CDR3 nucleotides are TGTGCCAGCAGGGGAGGGACAGGACTCAGCAATCAGCCCCAGCATTTT.

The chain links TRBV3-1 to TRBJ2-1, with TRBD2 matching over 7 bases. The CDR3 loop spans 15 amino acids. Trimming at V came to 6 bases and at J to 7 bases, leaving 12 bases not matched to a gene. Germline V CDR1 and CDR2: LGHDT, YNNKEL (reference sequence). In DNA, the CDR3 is TGTGCCAGCAGTCCCTTGCGGGGAGGGAAGAATGAGCAGTTCTTC. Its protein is CASSPLRGGKNEQFF.

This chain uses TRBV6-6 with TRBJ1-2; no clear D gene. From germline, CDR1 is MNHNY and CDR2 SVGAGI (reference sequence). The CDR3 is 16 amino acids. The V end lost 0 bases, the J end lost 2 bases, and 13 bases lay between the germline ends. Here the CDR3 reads CASSYSITRLNYGYTF. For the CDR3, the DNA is TGTGCCAGCAGTTACTCGATTACCAGACTCAACTATGGCTACACCTTC.

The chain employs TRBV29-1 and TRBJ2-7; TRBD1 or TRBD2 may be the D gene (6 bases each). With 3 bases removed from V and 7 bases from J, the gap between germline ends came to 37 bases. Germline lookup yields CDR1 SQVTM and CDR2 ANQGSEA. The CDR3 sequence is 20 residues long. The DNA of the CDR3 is TGCAGCGTTGAGGGCTGGGGGGCAGGGGCTGAGATTGACTCCTACAATGAGCAGTACTTC. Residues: CSVEGWGAGAEIDSYNEQYF.

CDR3 region: CASSLVTGRPPGDTQYF. DNA for the CDR3: TGTGCCAGCAGCTTAGTGACGGGACGGCCCCCGGGGGATACGCAGTATTTT. The J gene is TRBJ2-3, the V gene TRBV11-1; D may correspond to TRBD1 or TRBD2 (5 bases each). The V gene lost 1 base and the J gene lost 6 bases, with 20 bases spanning the gap. The CDR3 sequence is 17 residues long. Germline assignment: CDR1 SGHAT and CDR2 FQDESV (reference sequence).

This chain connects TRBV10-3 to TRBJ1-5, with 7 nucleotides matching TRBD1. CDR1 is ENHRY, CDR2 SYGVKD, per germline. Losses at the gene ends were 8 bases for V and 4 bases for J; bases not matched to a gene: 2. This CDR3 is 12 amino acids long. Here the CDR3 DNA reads TGTGCCATCTCGACAGGGAATCAGCCCCAGCATTTT. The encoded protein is CAISTGNQPQHF.

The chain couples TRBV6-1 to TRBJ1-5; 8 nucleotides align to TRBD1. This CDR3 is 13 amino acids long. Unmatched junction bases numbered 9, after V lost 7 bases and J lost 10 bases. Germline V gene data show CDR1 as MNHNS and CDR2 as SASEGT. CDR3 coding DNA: TGTGCCAGCAACCGGGACAGGTCTGTACCCCAGCATTTT. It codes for CASNRDRSVPQHF.

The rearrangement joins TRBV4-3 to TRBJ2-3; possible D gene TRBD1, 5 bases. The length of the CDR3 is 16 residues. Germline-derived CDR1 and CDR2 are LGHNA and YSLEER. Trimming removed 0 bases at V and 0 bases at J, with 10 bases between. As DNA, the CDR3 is TGCGCCAGCAGCCAAGAGTCCCAGGGCAGCACAGATACGCAGTATTTT. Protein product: CASSQESQGSTDTQYF.

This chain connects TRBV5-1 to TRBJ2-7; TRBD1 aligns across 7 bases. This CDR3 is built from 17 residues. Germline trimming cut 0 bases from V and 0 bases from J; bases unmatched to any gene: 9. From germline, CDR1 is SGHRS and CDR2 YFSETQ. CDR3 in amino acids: CASSLEIGRQGSYEQYF. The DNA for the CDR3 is TGCGCCAGCAGCTTGGAGATTGGAAGACAGGGCTCCTACGAGCAGTACTTC.

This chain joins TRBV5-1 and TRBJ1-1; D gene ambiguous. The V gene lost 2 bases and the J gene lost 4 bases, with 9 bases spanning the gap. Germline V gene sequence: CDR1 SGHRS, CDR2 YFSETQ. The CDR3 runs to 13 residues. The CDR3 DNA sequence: TGCGCCAGCAGCTTTACAGAGGGCACTGAAGCTTTCTTT. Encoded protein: CASSFTEGTEAFF. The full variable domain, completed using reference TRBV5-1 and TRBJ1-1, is KAGVTQTPRYLIKTRGQQVTLSCSPISGHRSVSWYQQTPGQGLQFLFEYFSETQRNKGNFPGRFSGRQFSNSRSEMNVSTLELGDSALYLCASSFTEGTEAFFGQGTRLTVV.

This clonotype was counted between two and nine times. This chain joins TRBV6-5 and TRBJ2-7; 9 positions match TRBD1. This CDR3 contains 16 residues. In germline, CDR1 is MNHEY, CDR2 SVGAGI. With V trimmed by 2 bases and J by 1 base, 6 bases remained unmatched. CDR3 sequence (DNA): TGTGCCAGCAGTTACGAGGGGACAGGGATTTCCTACGAGCAGTACTTC. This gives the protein CASSYEGTGISYEQYF.

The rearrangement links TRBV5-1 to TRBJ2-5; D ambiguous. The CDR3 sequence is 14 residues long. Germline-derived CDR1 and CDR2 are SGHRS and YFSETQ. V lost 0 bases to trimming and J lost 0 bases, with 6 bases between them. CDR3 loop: CASSLDGNQETQYF. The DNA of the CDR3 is TGCGCCAGCAGCTTGGACGGTAACCAAGAGACCCAGTACTTC. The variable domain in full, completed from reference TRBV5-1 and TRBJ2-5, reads KAGVTQTPRYLIKTRGQQVTLSCSPISGHRSVSWYQQTPGQGLQFLFEYFSETQRNKGNFPGRFSGRQFSNSRSEMNVSTLELGDSALYLCASSLDGNQETQYFGPGTRLLVL.

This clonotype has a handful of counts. CDR3 DNA: TGTGCCATCAGTACCGGGTCCTTCGCAGATACGCAGTATTTT. This encodes CAISTGSFADTQYF. V usage is TRBV10-3 and J usage is TRBJ2-3, with D unresolved. The germline V gene encodes CDR1 ENHRY and CDR2 SYGVKD. V was pared by 5 bases and J by 4 bases, with 13 bases between. The CDR3 is made up of 14 amino acids.

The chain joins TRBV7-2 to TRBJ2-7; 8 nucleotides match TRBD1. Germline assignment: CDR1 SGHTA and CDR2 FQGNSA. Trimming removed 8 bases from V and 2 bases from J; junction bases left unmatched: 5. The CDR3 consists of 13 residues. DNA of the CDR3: TGTGCCAGCGGGACAGGACCTCCCTACGAGCAGTACTTC. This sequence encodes CASGTGPPYEQYF.

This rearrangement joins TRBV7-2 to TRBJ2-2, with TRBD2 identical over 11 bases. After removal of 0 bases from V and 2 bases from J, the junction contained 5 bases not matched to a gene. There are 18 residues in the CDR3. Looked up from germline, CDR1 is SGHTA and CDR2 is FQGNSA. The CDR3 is CASSLALAGGGNTGELFF. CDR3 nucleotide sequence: TGTGCCAGCAGCTTAGCTCTAGCGGGAGGAGGAAACACCGGGGAGCTGTTTTTT.

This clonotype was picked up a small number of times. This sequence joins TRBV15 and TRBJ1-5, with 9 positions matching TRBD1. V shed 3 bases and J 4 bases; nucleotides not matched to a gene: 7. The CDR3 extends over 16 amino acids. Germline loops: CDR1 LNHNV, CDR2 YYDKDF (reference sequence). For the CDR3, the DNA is TGTGCCACCAGCAGGGTTACAGGGGGCCTTAATCAGCCCCAGCATTTT. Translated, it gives CATSRVTGGLNQPQHF.

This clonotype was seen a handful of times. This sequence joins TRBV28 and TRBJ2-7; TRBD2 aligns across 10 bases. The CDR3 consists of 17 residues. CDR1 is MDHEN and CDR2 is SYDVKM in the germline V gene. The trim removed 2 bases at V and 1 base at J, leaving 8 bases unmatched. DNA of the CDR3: TGTGCCAGCAGTTTAGCCCTAGCGGGAGTAGCGTCCTACGAGCAGTACTTC. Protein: CASSLALAGVASYEQYF. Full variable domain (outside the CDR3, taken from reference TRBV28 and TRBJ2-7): DVKVTQSSRYLVKRTGEKVFLECVQDMDHENMFWYRQDPGLGLRLIYFSYDVKMKEKGDIPEGYSVSREKKERFSLILESASTNQTSMYLCASSLALAGVASYEQYFGPGTRLTVT.